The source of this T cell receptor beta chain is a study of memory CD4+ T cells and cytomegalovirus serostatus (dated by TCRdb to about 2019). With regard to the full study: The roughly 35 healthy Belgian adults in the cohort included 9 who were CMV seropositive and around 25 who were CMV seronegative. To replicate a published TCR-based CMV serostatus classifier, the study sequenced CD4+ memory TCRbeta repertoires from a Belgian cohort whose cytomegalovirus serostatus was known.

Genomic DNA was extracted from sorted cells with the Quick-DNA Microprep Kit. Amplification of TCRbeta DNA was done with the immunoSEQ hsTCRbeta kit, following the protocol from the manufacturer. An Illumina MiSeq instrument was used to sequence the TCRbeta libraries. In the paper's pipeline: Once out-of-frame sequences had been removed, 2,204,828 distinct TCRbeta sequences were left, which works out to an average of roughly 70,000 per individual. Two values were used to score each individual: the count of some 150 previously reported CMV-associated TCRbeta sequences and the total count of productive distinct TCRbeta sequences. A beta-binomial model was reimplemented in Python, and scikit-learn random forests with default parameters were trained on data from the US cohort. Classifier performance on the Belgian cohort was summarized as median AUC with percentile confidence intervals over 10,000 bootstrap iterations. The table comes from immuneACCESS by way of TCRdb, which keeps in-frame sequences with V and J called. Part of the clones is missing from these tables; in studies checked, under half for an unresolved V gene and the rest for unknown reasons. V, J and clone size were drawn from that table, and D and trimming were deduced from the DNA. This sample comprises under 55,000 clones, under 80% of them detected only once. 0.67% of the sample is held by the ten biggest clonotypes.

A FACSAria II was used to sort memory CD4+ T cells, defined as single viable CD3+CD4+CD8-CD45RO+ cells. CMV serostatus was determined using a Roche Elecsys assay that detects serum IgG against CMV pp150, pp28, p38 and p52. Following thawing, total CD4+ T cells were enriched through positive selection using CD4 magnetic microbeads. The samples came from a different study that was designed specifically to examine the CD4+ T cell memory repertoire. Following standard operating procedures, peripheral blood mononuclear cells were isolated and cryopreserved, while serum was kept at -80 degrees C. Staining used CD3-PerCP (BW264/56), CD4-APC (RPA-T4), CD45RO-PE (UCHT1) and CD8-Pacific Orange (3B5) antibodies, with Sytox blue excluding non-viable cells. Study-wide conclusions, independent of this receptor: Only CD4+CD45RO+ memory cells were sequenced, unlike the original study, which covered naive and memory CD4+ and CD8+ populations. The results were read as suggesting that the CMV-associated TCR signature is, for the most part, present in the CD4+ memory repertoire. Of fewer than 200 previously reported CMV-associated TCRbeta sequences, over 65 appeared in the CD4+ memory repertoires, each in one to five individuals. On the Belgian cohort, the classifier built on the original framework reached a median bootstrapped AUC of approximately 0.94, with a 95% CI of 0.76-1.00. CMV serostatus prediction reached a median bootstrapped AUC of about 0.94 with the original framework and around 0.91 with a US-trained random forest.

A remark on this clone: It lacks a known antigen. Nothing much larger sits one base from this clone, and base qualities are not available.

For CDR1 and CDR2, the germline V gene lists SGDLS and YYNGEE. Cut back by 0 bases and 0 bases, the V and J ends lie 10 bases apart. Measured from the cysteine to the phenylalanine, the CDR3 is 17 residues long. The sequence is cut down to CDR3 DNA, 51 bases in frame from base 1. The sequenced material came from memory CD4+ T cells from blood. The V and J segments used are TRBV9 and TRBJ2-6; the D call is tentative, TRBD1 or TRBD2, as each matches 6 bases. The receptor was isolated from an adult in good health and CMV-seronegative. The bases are TGTGCCAGCAGCGTAGTTGGAGGGGGCTCTGGGGCCAACGTCCTGACTTTC. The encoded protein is CASSVVGGGSGANVLTF.